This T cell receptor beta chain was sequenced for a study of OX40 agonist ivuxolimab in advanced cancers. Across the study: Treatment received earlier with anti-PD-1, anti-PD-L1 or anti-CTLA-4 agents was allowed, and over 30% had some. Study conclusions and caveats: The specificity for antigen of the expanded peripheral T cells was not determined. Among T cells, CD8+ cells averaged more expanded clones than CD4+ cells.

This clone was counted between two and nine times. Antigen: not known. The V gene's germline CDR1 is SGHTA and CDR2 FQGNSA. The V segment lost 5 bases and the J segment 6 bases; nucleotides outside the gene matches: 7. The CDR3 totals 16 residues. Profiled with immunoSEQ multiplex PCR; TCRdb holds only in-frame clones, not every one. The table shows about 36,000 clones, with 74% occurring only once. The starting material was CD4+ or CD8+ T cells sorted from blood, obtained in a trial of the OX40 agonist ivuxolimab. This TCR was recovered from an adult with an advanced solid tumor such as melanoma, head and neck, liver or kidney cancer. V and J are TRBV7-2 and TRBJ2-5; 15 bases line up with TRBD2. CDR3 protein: CASSPGTSGGLKTQYF. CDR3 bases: TGTGCCAGCAGCCCCGGGACTAGCGGGGGGCTGAAGACCCAGTACTTC.